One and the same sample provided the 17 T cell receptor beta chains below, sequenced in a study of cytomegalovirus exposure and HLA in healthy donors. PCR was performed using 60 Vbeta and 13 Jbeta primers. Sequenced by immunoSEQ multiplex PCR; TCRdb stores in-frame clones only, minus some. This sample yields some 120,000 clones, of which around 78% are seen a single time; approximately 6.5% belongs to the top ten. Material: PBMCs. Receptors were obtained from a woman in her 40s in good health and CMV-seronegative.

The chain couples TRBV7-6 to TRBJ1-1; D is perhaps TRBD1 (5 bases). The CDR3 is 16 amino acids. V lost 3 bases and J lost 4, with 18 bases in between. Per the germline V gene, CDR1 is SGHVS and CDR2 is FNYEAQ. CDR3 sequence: CASSLGPLGEGTEAFF. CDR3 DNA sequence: TGTGCCAGCAGCTTGGGCCCGTTGGGGGAGGGCACTGAAGCTTTCTTT.

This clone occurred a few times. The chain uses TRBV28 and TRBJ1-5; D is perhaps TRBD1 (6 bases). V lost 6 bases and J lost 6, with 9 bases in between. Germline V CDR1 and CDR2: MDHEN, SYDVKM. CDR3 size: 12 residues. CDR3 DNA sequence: TGTGCCAGCAGAACAGGGACTCAGCCCCAGCATTTT. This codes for CASRTGTQPQHF.

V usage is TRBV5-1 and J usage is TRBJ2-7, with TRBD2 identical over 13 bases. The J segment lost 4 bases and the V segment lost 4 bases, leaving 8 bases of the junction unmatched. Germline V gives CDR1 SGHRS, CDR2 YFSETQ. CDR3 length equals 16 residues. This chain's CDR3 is CASSVGGLAGTYEQYF. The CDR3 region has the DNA TGCGCCAGCAGCGTGGGGGGACTAGCGGGAACGTACGAGCAGTACTTC.

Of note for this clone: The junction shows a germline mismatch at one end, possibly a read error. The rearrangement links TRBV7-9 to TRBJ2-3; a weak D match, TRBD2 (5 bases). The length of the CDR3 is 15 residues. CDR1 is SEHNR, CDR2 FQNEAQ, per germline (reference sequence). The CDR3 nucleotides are TGTTCCAGCAGCTTGGTGGAGAGGGGCACAGATACGCAGTATTTT. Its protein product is CSSSLVERGTDTQYF.

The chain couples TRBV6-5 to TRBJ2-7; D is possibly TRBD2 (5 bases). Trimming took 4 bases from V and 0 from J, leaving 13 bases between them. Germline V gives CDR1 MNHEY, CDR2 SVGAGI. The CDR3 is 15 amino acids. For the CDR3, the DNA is TGTGCCAGCAGTTCGGACTTTCAAAGCTCCTACGAGCAGTACTTC. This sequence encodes CASSSDFQSSYEQYF.

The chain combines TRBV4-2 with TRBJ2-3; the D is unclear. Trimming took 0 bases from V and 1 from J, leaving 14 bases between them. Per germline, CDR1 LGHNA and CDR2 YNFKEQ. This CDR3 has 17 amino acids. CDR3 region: CASSQESSRIGTDTQYF. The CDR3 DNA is TGTGCCAGCAGCCAAGAATCGTCTAGGATAGGCACAGATACGCAGTATTTT.

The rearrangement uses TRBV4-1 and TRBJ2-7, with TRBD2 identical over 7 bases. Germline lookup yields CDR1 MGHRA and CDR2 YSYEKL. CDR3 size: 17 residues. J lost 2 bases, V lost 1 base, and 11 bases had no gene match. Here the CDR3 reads CASSQVVSGLAAYEQYF. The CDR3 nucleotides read TGCGCCAGCAGCCAAGTCGTTTCGGGCCTAGCGGCCTACGAGCAGTACTTC.

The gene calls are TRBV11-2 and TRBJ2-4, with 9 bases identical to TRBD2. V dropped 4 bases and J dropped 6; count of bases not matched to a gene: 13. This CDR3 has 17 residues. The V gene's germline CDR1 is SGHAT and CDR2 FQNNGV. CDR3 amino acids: CASSSTSGSSPINIQYF. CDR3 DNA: TGTGCCAGCAGCTCGACTAGCGGATCTTCCCCAATAAACATTCAGTACTTC.

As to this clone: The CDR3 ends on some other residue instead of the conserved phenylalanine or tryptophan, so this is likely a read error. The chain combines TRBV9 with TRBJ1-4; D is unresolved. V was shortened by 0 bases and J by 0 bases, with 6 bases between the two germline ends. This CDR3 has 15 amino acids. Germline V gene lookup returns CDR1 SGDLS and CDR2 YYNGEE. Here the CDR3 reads CASSVAGSTNEKLFL. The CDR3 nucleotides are TGTGCCAGCAGCGTAGCGGGGTCAACTAATGAAAAACTGTTTCTT.

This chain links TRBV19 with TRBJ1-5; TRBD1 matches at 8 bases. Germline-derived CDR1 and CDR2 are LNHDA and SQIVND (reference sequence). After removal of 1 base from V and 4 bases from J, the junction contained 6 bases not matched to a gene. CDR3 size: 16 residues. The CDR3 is CASSIGSQGVNQPQHF. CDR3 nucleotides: TGTGCCAGTAGTATAGGGTCACAGGGGGTAAATCAGCCCCAGCATTTT.

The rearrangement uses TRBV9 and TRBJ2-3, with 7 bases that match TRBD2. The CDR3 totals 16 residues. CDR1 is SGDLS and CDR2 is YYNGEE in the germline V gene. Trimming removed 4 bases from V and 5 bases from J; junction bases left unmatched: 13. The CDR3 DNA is TGTGCCAGCAGCAGAAAGGGAGGGGATCTTGGAGATACGCAGTATTTT. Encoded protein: CASSRKGGDLGDTQYF.

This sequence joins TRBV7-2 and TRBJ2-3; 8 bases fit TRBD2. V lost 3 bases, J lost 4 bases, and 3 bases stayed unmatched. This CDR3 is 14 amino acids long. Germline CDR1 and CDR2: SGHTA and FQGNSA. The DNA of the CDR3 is TGTGCCAGCAGCTTGGCGGGAGGATCAGATACGCAGTATTTT. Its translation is CASSLAGGSDTQYF.

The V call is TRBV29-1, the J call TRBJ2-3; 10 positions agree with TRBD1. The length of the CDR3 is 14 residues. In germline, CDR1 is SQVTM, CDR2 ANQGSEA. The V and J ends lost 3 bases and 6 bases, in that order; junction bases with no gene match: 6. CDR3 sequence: CSVESGQGYDTQYF. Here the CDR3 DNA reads TGCAGCGTTGAGTCGGGACAGGGGTACGATACGCAGTATTTT.

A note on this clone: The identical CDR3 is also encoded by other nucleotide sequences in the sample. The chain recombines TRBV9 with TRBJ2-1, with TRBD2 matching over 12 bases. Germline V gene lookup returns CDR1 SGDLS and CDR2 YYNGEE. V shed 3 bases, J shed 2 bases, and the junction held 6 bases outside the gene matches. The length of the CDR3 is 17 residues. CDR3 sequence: CASSEGLAGPPYNEQFF. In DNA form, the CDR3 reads TGTGCCAGCAGCGAAGGACTAGCGGGACCGCCCTACAATGAGCAGTTCTTC.

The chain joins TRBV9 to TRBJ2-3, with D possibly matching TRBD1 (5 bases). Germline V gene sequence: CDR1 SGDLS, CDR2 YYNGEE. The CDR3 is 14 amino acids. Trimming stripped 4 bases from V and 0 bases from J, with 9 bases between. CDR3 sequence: CASSTRQSTDTQYF. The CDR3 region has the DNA TGTGCCAGCAGCACCCGACAGAGCACAGATACGCAGTATTTT.

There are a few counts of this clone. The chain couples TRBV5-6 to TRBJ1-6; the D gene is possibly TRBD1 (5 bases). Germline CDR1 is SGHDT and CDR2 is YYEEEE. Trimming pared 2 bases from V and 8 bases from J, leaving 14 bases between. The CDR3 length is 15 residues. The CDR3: CASSLGVGWDSPLHF. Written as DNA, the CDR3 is TGTGCCAGCAGCTTAGGGGTCGGCTGGGATTCACCCCTCCACTTT.

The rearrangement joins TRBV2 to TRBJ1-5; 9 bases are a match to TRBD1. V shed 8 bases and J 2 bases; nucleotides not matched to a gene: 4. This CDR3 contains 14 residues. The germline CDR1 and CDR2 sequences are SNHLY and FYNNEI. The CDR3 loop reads CASGDREGNQPQHF. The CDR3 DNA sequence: TGTGCCAGCGGGGACAGGGAGGGCAATCAGCCCCAGCATTTT.